The sequence of this TCR beta chain was determined in a study of T cells in Graves' hyperthyroidism and ophthalmopathy. Study as a whole: Once the initial diagnosis was made, peripheral blood was obtained before any treatment. General study points: Model-based prediction identified ophthalmopathy a median about 7 months prior to its onset.

This clonotype was found a few times. The antigen remains unidentified. Per the germline V gene, CDR1 is MNHNS and CDR2 is SASEGT. CDR3 length: 13 residues. V shed 7 bases and J 9 bases; nucleotides not matched to a gene: 11. RNA transcripts yielded amplified TCR beta CDR3 regions. The HTBI primer set served for first-round RT-PCR of the TCR CDR3. TCRdb ran MiXCR on the multiplex PCR reads and lists one entry per CDR3 protein. The table shows hundreds of thousands of distinct CDR3 sequences, with roughly 19% occurring only once. Researchers barred patients who had uncontrolled infection, other autoimmune disease, pregnancy or lactation.

The J gene is TRBJ2-5, the V gene TRBV6-1, with 7 positions matching TRBD1. This clonotype originated in a man aged 45-65 years with Graves' ophthalmopathy. The sample comprised blood. The DNA for the CDR3 is TGTGCCAGCATCAAGGACAGGCTTGAGGCCCAGTACTTC. As protein: CASIKDRLEAQYF.